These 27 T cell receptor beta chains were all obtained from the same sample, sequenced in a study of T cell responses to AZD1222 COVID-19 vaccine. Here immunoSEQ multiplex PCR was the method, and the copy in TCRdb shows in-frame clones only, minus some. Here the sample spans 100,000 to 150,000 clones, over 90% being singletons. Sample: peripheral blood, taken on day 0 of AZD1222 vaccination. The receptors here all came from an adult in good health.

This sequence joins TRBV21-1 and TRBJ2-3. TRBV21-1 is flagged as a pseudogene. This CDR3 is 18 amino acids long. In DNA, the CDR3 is TGTGCCAGCAGCACTAAATCTGGGGTTGTTATTATCACAGATACGCAGTATTTT. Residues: CASSTKSGVVIITDTQYF.

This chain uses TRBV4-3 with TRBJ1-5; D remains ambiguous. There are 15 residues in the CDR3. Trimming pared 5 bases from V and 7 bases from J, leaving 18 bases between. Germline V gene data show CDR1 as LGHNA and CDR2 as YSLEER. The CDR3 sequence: CASSERAALRQPQHF. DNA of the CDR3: TGCGCCAGCAGCGAAAGAGCGGCTCTGCGGCAGCCCCAGCATTTT.

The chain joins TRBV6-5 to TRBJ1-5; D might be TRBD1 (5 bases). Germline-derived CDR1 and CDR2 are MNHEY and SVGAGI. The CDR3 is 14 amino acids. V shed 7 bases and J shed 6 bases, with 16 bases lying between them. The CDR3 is CASNRIRVSQPQHF. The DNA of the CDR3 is TGTGCCAGCAATAGGATCAGGGTGTCTCAGCCCCAGCATTTT.

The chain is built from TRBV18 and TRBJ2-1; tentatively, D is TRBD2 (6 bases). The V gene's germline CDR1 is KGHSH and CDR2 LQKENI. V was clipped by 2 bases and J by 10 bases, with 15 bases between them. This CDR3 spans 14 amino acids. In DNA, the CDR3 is TGTGCCAGCTCACCATCCGGAGGGGTTGTGGAGCAGTTCTTC. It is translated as CASSPSGGVVEQFF.

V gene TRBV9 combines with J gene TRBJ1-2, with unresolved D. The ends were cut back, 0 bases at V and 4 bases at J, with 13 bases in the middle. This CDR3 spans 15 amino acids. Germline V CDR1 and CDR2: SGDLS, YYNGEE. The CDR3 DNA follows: TGTGCCAGCAGCGTAGGACCTTACGCTGGCTATGGCTACACCTTC. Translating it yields CASSVGPYAGYGYTF.

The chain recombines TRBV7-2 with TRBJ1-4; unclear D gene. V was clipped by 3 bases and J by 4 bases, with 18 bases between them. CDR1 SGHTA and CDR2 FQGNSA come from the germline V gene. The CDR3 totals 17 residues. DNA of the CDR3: TGTGCCAGCAGCTTTTTATGGGTCGCAGGTAGTAATGAAAAACTGTTTTTT. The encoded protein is CASSFLWVAGSNEKLFF.

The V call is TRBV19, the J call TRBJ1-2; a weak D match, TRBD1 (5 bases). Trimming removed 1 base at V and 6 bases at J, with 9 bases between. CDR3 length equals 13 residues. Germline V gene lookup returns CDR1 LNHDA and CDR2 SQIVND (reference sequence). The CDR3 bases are TGTGCCAGTAGTATAGGGCAGGGCAATGGCTACACCTTC. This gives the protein CASSIGQGNGYTF.

The DNA for the CDR3 is TGTGCCAGCAGTGAAACGTGGAATAACTATGGCTACACCTTC. Protein sequence: CASSETWNNYGYTF. J is TRBJ1-2 and V is TRBV6-1, with D hard to call. The length of the CDR3 is 14 residues. V was trimmed by 2 bases and J by 1 base, leaving 8 bases between them. Germline V gives CDR1 MNHNS, CDR2 SASEGT.

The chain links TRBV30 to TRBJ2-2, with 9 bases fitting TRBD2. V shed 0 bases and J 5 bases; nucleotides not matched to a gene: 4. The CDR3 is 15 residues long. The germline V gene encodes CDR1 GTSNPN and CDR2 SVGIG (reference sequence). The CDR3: CAWSVHLAGTGELFF. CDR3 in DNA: TGTGCCTGGAGTGTACACCTAGCGGGAACCGGGGAGCTGTTTTTT.

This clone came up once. Here the CDR3 reads CASSPDRGLGTEAFF. Written as DNA, the CDR3 is TGTGCCAGCTCACCGGACAGGGGGCTGGGAACTGAAGCTTTCTTT. V is TRBV18 and J is TRBJ1-1, with TRBD1 matching 11 bases. Unmatched junction bases numbered 5, after V lost 3 bases and J lost 5 bases. Germline CDR1 and CDR2: KGHSH and LQKENI. CDR3 length equals 15 residues.

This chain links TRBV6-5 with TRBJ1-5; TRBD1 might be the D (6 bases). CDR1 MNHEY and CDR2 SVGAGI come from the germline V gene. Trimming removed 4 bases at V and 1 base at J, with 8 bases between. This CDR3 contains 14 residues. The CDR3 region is CASSSTGSNQPQHF. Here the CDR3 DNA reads TGTGCCAGCAGTTCCACAGGGAGCAATCAGCCCCAGCATTTT.

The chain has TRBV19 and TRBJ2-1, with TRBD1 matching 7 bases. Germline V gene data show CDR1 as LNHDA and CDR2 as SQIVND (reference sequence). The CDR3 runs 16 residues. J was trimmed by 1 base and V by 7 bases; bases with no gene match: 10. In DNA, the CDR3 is TGTGCCAGTACCCCGGCAGGGGGATGGTCCTACAATGAGCAGTTCTTC. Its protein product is CASTPAGGWSYNEQFF.

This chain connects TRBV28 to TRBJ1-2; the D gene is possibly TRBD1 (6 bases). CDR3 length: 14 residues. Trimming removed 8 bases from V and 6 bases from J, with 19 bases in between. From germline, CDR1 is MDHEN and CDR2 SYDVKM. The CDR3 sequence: CASAKFKGGNGYTF. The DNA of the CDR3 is TGTGCCAGCGCCAAATTTAAAGGGGGGAATGGCTACACCTTC.

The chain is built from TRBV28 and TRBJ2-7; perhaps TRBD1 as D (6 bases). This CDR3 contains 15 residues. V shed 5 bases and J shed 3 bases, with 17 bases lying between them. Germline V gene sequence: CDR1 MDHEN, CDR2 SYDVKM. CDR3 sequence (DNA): TGTGCCAGCAGTCCGCGCAGGGGTATCTTCTACGAGCAGTACTTC. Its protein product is CASSPRRGIFYEQYF.

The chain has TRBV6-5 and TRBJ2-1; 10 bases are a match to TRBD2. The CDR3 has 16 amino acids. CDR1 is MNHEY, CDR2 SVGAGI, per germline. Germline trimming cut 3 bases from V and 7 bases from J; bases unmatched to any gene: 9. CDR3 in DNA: TGTGCCAGCAGTTATTCGAGCGGGAGGGCCGTAAATGAGCAGTTCTTC. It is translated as CASSYSSGRAVNEQFF.

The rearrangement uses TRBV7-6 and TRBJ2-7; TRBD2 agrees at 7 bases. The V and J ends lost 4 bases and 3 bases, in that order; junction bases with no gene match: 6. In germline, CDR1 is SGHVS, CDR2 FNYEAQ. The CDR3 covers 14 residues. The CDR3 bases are TGTGCCAGCAGCTCCGAGGGAGGGGTCTACGAGCAGTACTTC. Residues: CASSSEGGVYEQYF.

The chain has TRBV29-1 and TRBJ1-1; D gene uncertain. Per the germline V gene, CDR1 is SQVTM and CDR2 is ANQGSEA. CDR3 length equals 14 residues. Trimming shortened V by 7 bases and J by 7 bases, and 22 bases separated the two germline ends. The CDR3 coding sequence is TGCAGCGGAGGCGGCCTCGGGAATGATTTTGAAGCTTTCTTT. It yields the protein CSGGGLGNDFEAFF.

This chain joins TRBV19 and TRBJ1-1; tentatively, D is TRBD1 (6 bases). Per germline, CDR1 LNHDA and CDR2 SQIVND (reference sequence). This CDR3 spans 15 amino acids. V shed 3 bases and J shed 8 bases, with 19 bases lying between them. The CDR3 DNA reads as TGTGCCAGTAGTATCGGCTCTCGGGGGGCGTCCGAAGCTTTCTTT. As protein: CASSIGSRGASEAFF. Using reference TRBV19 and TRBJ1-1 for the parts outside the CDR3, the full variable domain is DGGITQSPKYLFRKEGQNVTLSCEQNLNHDAMYWYRQDPGQGLRLIYYSQIVNDFQKGDIAEGYSVSREKKESFPLTVTSAQKNPTAFYLCASSIGSRGASEAFFGQGTRLTVV.

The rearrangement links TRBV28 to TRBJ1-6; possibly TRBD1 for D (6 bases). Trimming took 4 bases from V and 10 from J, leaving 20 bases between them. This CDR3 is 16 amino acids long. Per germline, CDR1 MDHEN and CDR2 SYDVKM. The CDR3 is CASSSPGRGEGSPLHF. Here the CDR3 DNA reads TGTGCCAGCAGTTCCCCCGGGAGGGGGGAGGGATCACCCCTCCACTTT.

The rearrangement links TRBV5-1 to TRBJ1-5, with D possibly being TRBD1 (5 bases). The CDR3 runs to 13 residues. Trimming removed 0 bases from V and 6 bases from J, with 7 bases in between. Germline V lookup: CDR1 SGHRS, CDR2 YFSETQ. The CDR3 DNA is TGCGCCAGCAGCTTGGCGGGGGGTCAGCCCCAGCATTTT. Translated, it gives CASSLAGGQPQHF.

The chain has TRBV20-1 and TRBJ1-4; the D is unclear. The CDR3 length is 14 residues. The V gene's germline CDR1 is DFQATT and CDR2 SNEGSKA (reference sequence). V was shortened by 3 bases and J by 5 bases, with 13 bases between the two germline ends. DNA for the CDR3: TGCAGTGCTAGTACCGGGGTCCAAAATGAAAAACTGTTTTTT. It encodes CSASTGVQNEKLFF.

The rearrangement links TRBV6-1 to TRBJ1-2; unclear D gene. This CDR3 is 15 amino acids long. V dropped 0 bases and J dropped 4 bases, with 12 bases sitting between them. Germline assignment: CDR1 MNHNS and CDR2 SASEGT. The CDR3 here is CASSEAWTSGYGYTF. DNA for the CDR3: TGTGCCAGCAGTGAAGCATGGACGTCAGGCTATGGCTACACCTTC.

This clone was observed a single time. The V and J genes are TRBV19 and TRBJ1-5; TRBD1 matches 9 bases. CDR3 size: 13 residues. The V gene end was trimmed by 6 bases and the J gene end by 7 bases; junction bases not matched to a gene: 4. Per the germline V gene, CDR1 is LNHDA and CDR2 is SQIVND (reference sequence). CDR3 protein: CASRDRGSQPQHF. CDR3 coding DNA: TGTGCCAGTAGGGACAGGGGAAGCCAGCCCCAGCATTTT.

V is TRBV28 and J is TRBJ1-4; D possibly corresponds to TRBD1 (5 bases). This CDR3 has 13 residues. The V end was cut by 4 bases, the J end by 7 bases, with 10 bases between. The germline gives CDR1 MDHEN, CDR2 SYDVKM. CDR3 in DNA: TGTGCCAGCAGTTCCGAGACAGTTGAAAAACTGTTTTTT. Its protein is CASSSETVEKLFF.

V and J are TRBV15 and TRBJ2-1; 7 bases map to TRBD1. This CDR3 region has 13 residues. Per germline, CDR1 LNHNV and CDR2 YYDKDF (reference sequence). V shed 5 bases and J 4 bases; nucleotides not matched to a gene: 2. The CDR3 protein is CATSVQGYNEQFF. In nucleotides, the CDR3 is TGTGCCACCAGCGTACAGGGGTACAATGAGCAGTTCTTC.

The CDR3 DNA is TGTGCCAGCAGTTGGATGTCGGGGATGTCAGATCAGCCCCAGCATTTT. Its protein product is CASSWMSGMSDQPQHF. The chain combines TRBV28 with TRBJ1-5; D gene ambiguous. The CDR3 totals 16 residues. Per germline, CDR1 MDHEN and CDR2 SYDVKM. With 4 bases removed from V and 5 bases from J, the gap between germline ends came to 18 bases.

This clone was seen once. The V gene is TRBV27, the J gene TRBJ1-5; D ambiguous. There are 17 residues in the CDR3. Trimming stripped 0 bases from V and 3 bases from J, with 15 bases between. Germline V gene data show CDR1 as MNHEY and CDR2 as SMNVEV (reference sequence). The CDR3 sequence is CASSLSYQQLLNQPQHF. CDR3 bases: TGTGCCAGCAGTTTATCCTACCAACAGCTACTCAATCAGCCCCAGCATTTT.